A selection of T cell receptor beta chains follows, all from one sample in a study of graft-versus-host responses after intestinal transplantation. Their cognate antigens are unknown. The protocol was immunoSEQ multiplex PCR, while the TCRdb copy is restricted to in-frame clones and leaves out a portion. The profile shows fewer than 85,000 clones, 84% of them singletons. Specimen: unstimulated CD4+ T cells sorted from spleen or lymph node cells, collected before transplant. The receptors stem from a human donor who was the organ donor for an intestinal transplant. The CDR3 runs from the conserved cysteine through the conserved F or W. The D gene is left open where the match is weak. Clone size is shown for a subset of rows, as once, few, many or a class of expanded clone.

J: TRBJ1-2; V: TRBV28; D: .; size: .; DNA: TGTGCCAGCTCGGGGGGGGATGGCTACACCTTC; CDR3: CASSGGDGYTF
J: TRBJ1-5; V: TRBV6-5; D: TRBD1; size: .; DNA: TGTGCCAGCAGACGAGACAGGGGCATCAATCAGCCCCAGCATTTT; CDR3: CASRRDRGINQPQHF
J: TRBJ2-5; V: TRBV11-2; D: TRBD2; size: .; DNA: TGTGCCAGCAGCCCCAGCGGGGGGTATGGACAAGAGACCCAGTACTTC; CDR3: CASSPSGGYGQETQYF
J: TRBJ2-6; V: TRBV6-5; D: .; size: .; DNA: TGTGCCAGCAGTTACTTCCCAGGGGCTGGGGCCAACGTCCTGACTTTC; CDR3: CASSYFPGAGANVLTF
J: TRBJ2-3; V: TRBV19; D: TRBD2; size: .; DNA: TGTGCCAGTAGTATAGGGAGACTAGCGGGCACAGATACGCAGTATTTT; CDR3: CASSIGRLAGTDTQYF
J: TRBJ2-4; V: TRBV6-1; D: .; size: .; DNA: TGTGCCAGCAGTGATCGGCAGACAAAAGGATTCATAGCCAAAAACATTCAGTACTTC; CDR3: CASSDRQTKGFIAKNIQYF
J: TRBJ1-6; V: TRBV7-9; D: TRBD1; size: many; DNA: TGTGCCAGCAGCTTAGGCTCTGGACAGGCTGATTCACCCCTCCACTTT; CDR3: CASSLGSGQADSPLHF
J: TRBJ2-3; V: TRBV9; D: TRBD2; size: .; DNA: TGTGCCAGCAGCGTAGAGCTTAGCGGGGGCCGGGGAGATACGCAGTATTTT; CDR3: CASSVELSGGRGDTQYF
J: TRBJ2-5; V: TRBV7-9; D: .; size: .; DNA: TGTGCCAGCAGCCTTTTGGACAGCAAGAAAGAGACCCAGTACTTC; CDR3: CASSLLDSKKETQYF
J: TRBJ1-5; V: TRBV19; D: TRBD1; size: .; DNA: TGTGCCAGTAGTACTGGACAGGGATTAGGGAATCAGCCCCAGCATTTT; CDR3: CASSTGQGLGNQPQHF
J: TRBJ2-1; V: TRBV4-2; D: TRBD2; size: .; DNA: TGTGCCAGCAGCCAAGACCGGACTAGCCACAATGAGCAGTTCTTC; CDR3: CASSQDRTSHNEQFF
J: TRBJ1-5; V: TRBV30; D: .; size: .; DNA: TGTGCCTGGAGGGGCCATAGCAATCAGCCCCAGCATTTT; CDR3: CAWRGHSNQPQHF
J: TRBJ1-1; V: TRBV6-1; D: TRBD1; size: .; DNA: TGTGCCAGCAGTGAAAATGCCGCCCTGGACAGGGACACTGAAGCTTTCTTT; CDR3: CASSENAALDRDTEAFF
J: TRBJ2-2; V: TRBV5-1; D: .; size: few; DNA: TGCGCCAGCAGCTTGGGCCCCGAGCGGACCGGGGAGCTGTTTTTT; CDR3: CASSLGPERTGELFF
J: TRBJ2-1; V: TRBV18; D: .; size: .; DNA: TGTGCCAGCTCACCGCCGGGACACTTACTTTACAATGAGCAGTTCTTC; CDR3: CASSPPGHLLYNEQFF
J: TRBJ1-1; V: TRBV2; D: .; size: .; DNA: TGTGCCAGCAGTGAGTTTCTCCAGGGCACTGAAGCTTTCTTT; CDR3: CASSEFLQGTEAFF
J: TRBJ1-4; V: TRBV27; D: .; size: .; DNA: TGTGCCAGCAGTTTATCCCACCCTAGGAGGGAAAAACTGTTTTTT; CDR3: CASSLSHPRREKLFF
J: TRBJ1-1; V: TRBV5-1; D: .; size: .; DNA: TGCGCCAGCAAAAGCAGGGGGAACACTGAAGCTTTCTTT; CDR3: CASKSRGNTEAFF
J: TRBJ2-5; V: TRBV19; D: .; size: .; DNA: TGTGCCAGTAGTATCGGGGGGCCCCAAGAGACCCAGTACTTC; CDR3: CASSIGGPQETQYF
J: TRBJ2-1; V: TRBV28; D: TRBD2; size: .; DNA: TGTGCCAGCAGTTGGACTAGCGGGGGTTCTGTAGCGAATGAGCAGTTCTTC; CDR3: CASSWTSGGSVANEQFF
J: TRBJ1-3; V: TRBV28; D: .; size: .; DNA: TGTGCCAGCAGGCCCTGGGGACACTTAAGCTCTGGAAACACCATATATTTT; CDR3: CASRPWGHLSSGNTIYF
J: TRBJ1-2; V: TRBV6-1; D: TRBD1; size: .; DNA: TGTGCCAGCAGTGACCGGGACAGGGGTCCAAAAAACTATGGCTACACCTTC; CDR3: CASSDRDRGPKNYGYTF
J: TRBJ2-5; V: TRBV5-4; D: .; size: .; DNA: TGTGCCAGCAGCTTGGCGGTCCTCGATCAAGAGACCCAGTACTTC; CDR3: CASSLAVLDQETQYF
J: TRBJ2-1; V: TRBV28; D: TRBD2; size: .; DNA: TGTGCCAGCAGTTCTCTTAGCGGGGGGGGCTTCAATGAGCAGTTCTTC; CDR3: CASSSLSGGGFNEQFF
J: TRBJ1-1; V: TRBV28; D: .; size: .; DNA: TGTGCCAGCAGCCGATCTCAGGGGTACACTGAAGCTTTCTTT; CDR3: CASSRSQGYTEAFF
J: TRBJ1-4; V: TRBV7-6; D: TRBD1; size: .; DNA: TGTGCCAGCAGCTTAGAGGGACAGGGCAGGGAAAAACTGTTTTTT; CDR3: CASSLEGQGREKLFF
J: TRBJ2-1; V: TRBV6-6; D: .; size: .; DNA: TGTGCCAGCACGCGGCGGGATGAGCAGTTCTTC; CDR3: CASTRRDEQFF
J: TRBJ1-5; V: TRBV6-1; D: TRBD1; size: .; DNA: TGTGCCAGCAGGGGGGAAGGGGGCGCCGGGGTAGCCCAGCATTTT; CDR3: CASRGEGGAGVAQHF
J: TRBJ1-1; V: TRBV5-6; D: .; size: .; DNA: TGTGCCAGCAGCTTAATCCGGTCCACTGAAGCTTTCTTT; CDR3: CASSLIRSTEAFF
J: TRBJ2-3; V: TRBV19; D: .; size: .; DNA: TGTGCCAGTAGTCGAACGGGTCGCACAGATACGCAGTATTTT; CDR3: CASSRTGRTDTQYF
J: TRBJ1-4; V: TRBV2; D: .; size: .; DNA: TGTGCCAGCAGTGGGGGGGGAGCAACTAATGAAAAACTGTTTTTT; CDR3: CASSGGGATNEKLFF
J: TRBJ1-2; V: TRBV18; D: .; size: .; DNA: TGTGCCAGCTCACCACCTAGGAACAGAGCCCCCTATGGCTACACCTTC; CDR3: CASSPPRNRAPYGYTF
J: TRBJ2-5; V: TRBV18; D: TRBD1; size: .; DNA: TGTGCCAGCTCATCTCGGACAGGGCGTGAGACCCAGTACTTC; CDR3: CASSSRTGRETQYF
J: TRBJ1-3; V: TRBV11-2; D: TRBD1; size: few; DNA: TGTGCCAGCAGCTCCCACGGGACAGCGGGAAACACCATATATTTT; CDR3: CASSSHGTAGNTIYF
J: TRBJ1-1; V: TRBV5-1; D: TRBD1; size: .; DNA: TGCGCCAGCAGCTTGGGCCACCTAGGGCAGGGGGGGAACACTGAAGCTTTCTTT; CDR3: CASSLGHLGQGGNTEAFF
J: TRBJ2-5; V: TRBV27; D: TRBD1; size: .; DNA: TGTGCCAGCAGTCCCCACGACAGGGTTGGAGAGACCCAGTACTTC; CDR3: CASSPHDRVGETQYF
J: TRBJ2-5; V: TRBV4-2; D: .; size: .; DNA: TGTGCCAGCAGCCAAGATGGCGGGGGCGAAGAGACCCAGTACTTC; CDR3: CASSQDGGGEETQYF
J: TRBJ2-3; V: TRBV2; D: .; size: .; DNA: TGTGCCAGCAGCGAGCGCGGGGTCACAGATACGCAGTATTTT; CDR3: CASSERGVTDTQYF
J: TRBJ2-2; V: TRBV5-4; D: TRBD1; size: .; DNA: TGTGCCAGCAGCCAGGACAGGGGGCGAACCGGGGAGCTGTTTTTT; CDR3: CASSQDRGRTGELFF
J: TRBJ2-2; V: TRBV2; D: .; size: .; DNA: TGTGCCAGCACTAGACAGTCCACCGGGGAGCTGTTTTTT; CDR3: CASTRQSTGELFF
J: TRBJ2-5; V: TRBV5-1; D: .; size: once; DNA: TGCGCCAGCAGCTTGGCCGTTTTAGGGGGGGCGCGGGAGACCCAGTACTTC; CDR3: CASSLAVLGGARETQYF
J: TRBJ1-2; V: TRBV19; D: TRBD1; size: .; DNA: TGTGCCAGTAGTGACTGGGGGGACAGGACATCCTACTATGGCTACACCTTC; CDR3: CASSDWGDRTSYYGYTF
J: TRBJ2-6; V: TRBV7-9; D: .; size: .; DNA: TGTGCCAGCAGCTTACGAGGGCCTGGGGCCAACGTCCTGACTTTC; CDR3: CASSLRGPGANVLTF
J: TRBJ2-5; V: TRBV5-1; D: TRBD1; size: .; DNA: TGCGCCAGCAGCCCAACAGGGGGCCGTGAGACCCAGTACTTC; CDR3: CASSPTGGRETQYF
J: TRBJ2-2; V: TRBV19; D: .; size: .; DNA: TGTGCCAGTAGCCACCGGACAGCGAACACCGGGGAGCTGTTTTTT; CDR3: CASSHRTANTGELFF